Below, 27 T cell receptor beta chains from the same sample are listed, as sequenced in a study of cytomegalovirus exposure and HLA in healthy donors. PCR amplification relied on 60 Vbeta primers (plus 13 Jbeta primers). Generated by immunoSEQ multiplex PCR, the TCRdb table keeps only in-frame clones and is missing some. The sample has 90,000 to 110,000 clones, 76% seen once; the top ten hold more than 6%. Sequenced input: PBMCs. These receptor sequences come from a woman between 50 and 59 years old in good health and CMV-seropositive.

This clone was counted once. The chain is built from TRBV6-5 and TRBJ1-6, with a tentative D call TRBD1 (5 bases). Between the trimmed V and J ends, which lost 10 bases and 1 base, there was a span of 14 bases. CDR3 size: 15 residues. Germline values: CDR1 MNHEY, CDR2 SVGAGI. DNA of the CDR3: TGTGCCACCCCTGCCGGGGGTTCCTATAATTCACCCCTCCACTTT. Translating it yields CATPAGGSYNSPLHF.

The chain carries TRBV10-3 and TRBJ2-3, with 9 bases aligning to TRBD2. The germline V gene has CDR1 ENHRY and CDR2 SYGVKD. The trim removed 2 bases at V and 1 base at J, leaving 1 base unmatched. The CDR3 loop spans 15 amino acids. The CDR3 nucleotides read TGTGCCATCAGTGAGGTAGCGGGGGGCACAGATACGCAGTATTTT. Its protein is CAISEVAGGTDTQYF.

This clone was detected only once. This chain links TRBV2 with TRBJ2-7, with D uncertain. Per germline, CDR1 SNHLY and CDR2 FYNNEI. This CDR3 is 14 amino acids long. Trimming removed 4 bases from V and 0 bases from J, with 10 bases in between. CDR3 region: CASSAMSGSYEQYF. The CDR3 bases are TGTGCCAGCAGTGCCATGTCGGGCTCCTACGAGCAGTACTTC.

This clone has just one count. The junction differs from germline at one of its ends, possibly a read error. The gene calls are TRBV7-7 and TRBJ2-5; 14 nucleotides match TRBD2. Germline V gene data show CDR1 as SSHAT and CDR2 as FNYEAQ (reference sequence). The CDR3 has 18 residues. CDR3 sequence reads: CASSFRLAGGPDTETQYF. The CDR3 region has the DNA TGTGCTAGCAGCTTCCGACTAGCGGGGGGGCCGGATACTGAGACCCAGTACTTC.

This clone was detected a few times. CDR3 nucleotide sequence: TGCAGCGTTGAAAAGGGCACAGGGGCGAACACTGAAGCTTTCTTT. It specifies CSVEKGTGANTEAFF. This chain uses TRBV29-1 with TRBJ1-1; the match to TRBD1 covers 7 bases. V lost 2 bases to trimming and J lost 1 base; unmatched junction nucleotides: 7. This CDR3 spans 15 amino acids. Germline CDR1 SQVTM, CDR2 ANQGSEA.

The chain is built from TRBV9 and TRBJ1-1; D possibly corresponds to TRBD1 (5 bases). The CDR3 is 13 amino acids. V was clipped by 4 bases and J by 2 bases, with 9 bases between them. Germline V gene sequence: CDR1 SGDLS, CDR2 YYNGEE. The CDR3 DNA reads as TGTGCCAGCAGCAGACAGACAAACACTGAAGCTTTCTTT. It translates to CASSRQTNTEAFF.

The chain recombines TRBV5-1 with TRBJ2-3, with D unclear. Trimming took 0 bases from V and 6 from J, leaving 5 bases between them. Germline V CDR1 and CDR2: SGHRS, YFSETQ. The CDR3 loop spans 12 amino acids. This CDR3 reads CASSLESDTQYF. The DNA for the CDR3 is TGCGCCAGCAGCTTGGAATCGGATACGCAGTATTTT.

Only one count was recorded for this clone. This sequence joins TRBV15 and TRBJ1-3; the D gene is possibly TRBD1 (6 bases). The CDR3 covers 13 residues. CDR1 and CDR2 (germline): LNHNV, YYDKDF (reference sequence). Trimming stripped 6 bases from V and 3 bases from J, with 9 bases between. The CDR3 reads CATRGGVGNTIYF. CDR3 nucleotides: TGTGCCACCAGAGGGGGGGTTGGAAACACCATATATTTT.

The J gene is TRBJ2-1, the V gene TRBV2, with D unclear. Germline V lookup: CDR1 SNHLY, CDR2 FYNNEI. The CDR3 spans 11 residues. V shed 5 bases and J shed 4 bases, with 3 bases lying between them. As DNA, the CDR3 is TGTGCCAGCAGTCCATACAATGAGCAGTTCTTC. Protein sequence: CASSPYNEQFF.

The chain links TRBV4-3 to TRBJ1-2; 7 bases are a match to TRBD1. Germline V gene sequence: CDR1 LGHNA, CDR2 YSLEER. The CDR3 contains 15 residues. The V and J ends lost 1 base and 11 bases, in that order; junction bases with no gene match: 13. CDR3 in DNA: TGCGCCAGCAGCCAAGTATTGACAGGGCGGGCGGGGTACACCTTC. Its protein product is CASSQVLTGRAGYTF.

The V gene is TRBV11-1, the J gene TRBJ2-2; D gene uncertain. The CDR3 spans 13 residues. CDR1 is SGHAT and CDR2 is FQDESV in the germline V gene (reference sequence). Deletions cut 3 bases from V and 6 bases from J, with 8 bases between. DNA for the CDR3: TGTGCCAGCAGCTTTCCCTCCGCCGGGGAGCTGTTTTTT. Its translation: CASSFPSAGELFF.

The rearrangement links TRBV10-3 to TRBJ2-1; D not certain. Germline loops: CDR1 ENHRY, CDR2 SYGVKD. V was trimmed by 2 bases and J by 4 bases, leaving 6 bases between them. This CDR3 region has 13 residues. This chain's CDR3 is CAISEPGYNEQFF. The CDR3 region has the DNA TGTGCCATCAGTGAGCCGGGTTACAATGAGCAGTTCTTC.

J is TRBJ2-5 and V is TRBV18; tentatively, D is TRBD1 (5 bases). The CDR3 has 15 residues. Between the trimmed V and J ends, which lost 2 bases and 5 bases, there was a span of 15 bases. Per the germline V gene, CDR1 is KGHSH and CDR2 is LQKENI. The chain's CDR3 is CASSPSKGFGETQYF. The CDR3 bases are TGTGCCAGCTCACCATCGAAGGGGTTTGGTGAGACCCAGTACTTC. The full variable domain, rest sourced from reference TRBV18 and TRBJ2-5, is NAGVMQNPRHLVRRRGQEARLRCSPMKGHSHVYWYRQLPEEGLKFMVYLQKENIIDESGMPKERFSAEFPKEGPSILRIQQVVRGDSAAYFCASSPSKGFGETQYFGPGTRLLVL.

This clone was observed once. The chain joins TRBV27 to TRBJ2-5, with D unresolved. The better agreement between TRBJ2-7 and the DNA end casts doubt on the J call. Per the germline V gene, CDR1 is MNHEY and CDR2 is SMNVEV (reference sequence). The CDR3 sequence is 13 residues long. CDR3 region: CASSWSSNYEQYF. Here the CDR3 DNA reads TGTGCCAGCAGTTGGTCCTCCAACTACGAGCAGTACTTC.

The chain recombines TRBV19 with TRBJ2-3; possibly TRBD2 for D (6 bases). Germline-derived CDR1 and CDR2 are LNHDA and SQIVND (reference sequence). Trimming cost V 8 bases and J 0 bases, with 9 bases left between them. This CDR3 region has 13 residues. The CDR3: CASPGTSTDTQYF. The CDR3 coding sequence is TGTGCCAGTCCAGGGACTAGCACAGATACGCAGTATTTT.

This clone was detected a few times. This sequence joins TRBV6-5 and TRBJ1-1, with D maybe TRBD1 (5 bases). Germline loops: CDR1 MNHEY, CDR2 SVGAGI. The CDR3 spans 14 residues. V was pared by 5 bases and J by 1 base, with 11 bases between. CDR3 DNA: TGTGCCAGCAGTGCCAGGGTGGGGAACACTGAAGCTTTCTTT. As protein: CASSARVGNTEAFF.

This clone was seen once. One end of the junction is discordant with germline, which a read error may explain. The gene calls are TRBV7-9 and TRBJ1-1, with a tentative D call TRBD1 (5 bases). This CDR3 is built from 12 residues. Germline V lookup: CDR1 SEHNR, CDR2 FQNEAQ (reference sequence). The DNA of the CDR3 is TGTTCCAGCAGCCAGACAGACACTGAAGCTTTCTTT. Translating gives CSSSQTDTEAFF.

The gene calls are TRBV5-8 and TRBJ1-5; a weak D match, TRBD1 (6 bases). Germline values: CDR1 SGHTS, CDR2 YDEGEE. CDR3 length equals 14 residues. Trimming pared 1 base from V and 5 bases from J, leaving 10 bases between. DNA of the CDR3: TGTGCCAGCAGCTTGAGAGGGGGTCATCAGCCCCAGCATTTT. Translated: CASSLRGGHQPQHF.

The chain uses TRBV2 and TRBJ1-2; no definite D call. The CDR3 contains 13 residues. V lost 2 bases and J lost 8, with 12 bases in between. CDR1 and CDR2 (germline): SNHLY, FYNNEI. CDR3 sequence reads: CASSEWAPGGYTF. Written as DNA, the CDR3 is TGTGCCAGCAGTGAATGGGCACCCGGCGGCTACACCTTC. Full variable domain (outside the CDR3, taken from reference TRBV2 and TRBJ1-2): EPEVTQTPSHQVTQMGQEVILRCVPISNHLYFYWYRQILGQKVEFLVSFYNNEISEKSEIFDDQFSVERPDGSNFTLKIRSTKLEDSAMYFCASSEWAPGGYTFGSGTRLTVV.

The genes are TRBV27 and TRBJ2-7, with D perhaps TRBD1 (6 bases). From germline, CDR1 is MNHEY and CDR2 SMNVEV (reference sequence). V lost 1 base to trimming and J lost 6 bases, with 16 bases between them. This CDR3 region has 15 residues. The CDR3 spells CASSLWGRWGGEQYF. The CDR3 DNA is TGTGCCAGCAGTTTATGGGGGCGTTGGGGTGGCGAGCAGTACTTC.

The chain joins TRBV29-1 to TRBJ2-7, with D tentatively TRBD2 (5 bases). The CDR3 is made up of 14 amino acids. Germline V gene sequence: CDR1 SQVTM, CDR2 ANQGSEA. V gave up 5 bases and J gave up 4 bases, with 18 bases separating them. The CDR3 DNA follows: TGCAGCGTTTCCCCCCGAGGGTTAGGGTACGAGCAGTACTTC. As protein: CSVSPRGLGYEQYF.

The CDR3 sequence: CASSLGTAATNEKLFF. CDR3 sequence (DNA): TGTGCCAGCAGCCTGGGGACAGCAGCAACTAATGAAAAACTGTTTTTT. V gene TRBV5-6 combines with J gene TRBJ1-4; 7 positions match TRBD1. Trimming at V came to 4 bases and at J to 0 bases, leaving 6 bases not matched to a gene. CDR1 is SGHDT, CDR2 YYEEEE, per germline. The CDR3 is 16 amino acids.

V gene TRBV19 combines with J gene TRBJ1-6, with 8 bases aligning to TRBD1. This CDR3 is 15 amino acids long. Germline CDR1 LNHDA, CDR2 SQIVND (reference sequence). Trimming removed 3 bases from V and 10 bases from J; junction bases left unmatched: 8. The CDR3 region has the DNA TGTGCCAGTAGTATCGGACAGGGCTTCCGATCACCCCTCCACTTT. This encodes CASSIGQGFRSPLHF. The full variable domain, in which reference TRBV19 and TRBJ1-6 provide the parts outside the CDR3, is DGGITQSPKYLFRKEGQNVTLSCEQNLNHDAMYWYRQDPGQGLRLIYYSQIVNDFQKGDIAEGYSVSREKKESFPLTVTSAQKNPTAFYLCASSIGQGFRSPLHFGNGTRLTVT.

The chain carries TRBV9 and TRBJ2-1; no firm D call. This CDR3 spans 13 amino acids. Per germline, CDR1 SGDLS and CDR2 YYNGEE. V was clipped by 0 bases and J by 13 bases, with 14 bases between them. The CDR3 is CASSVVFGDHQFF. CDR3 in DNA: TGTGCCAGCAGCGTAGTTTTCGGAGATCACCAGTTCTTC.

The chain joins TRBV5-5 to TRBJ1-3; 8 nucleotides align to TRBD1. Losses at the gene ends were 4 bases for V and 3 bases for J; bases not matched to a gene: 9. The CDR3 is made up of 16 amino acids. Per germline, CDR1 SGHKS and CDR2 YYEKEE (reference sequence). In DNA, the CDR3 is TGTGCCAGCAGCCGCTCCTTGGGACAGGATGGAAACACCATATATTTT. Its translation is CASSRSLGQDGNTIYF.

This chain uses TRBV12-2 with TRBJ2-7; the table calls TRBD2, which could not be checked here. TRBV12-2 is designated a pseudogene. The length of the CDR3 is 17 residues. The CDR3 region is CASRLAPGLAGYYEQYF. The CDR3 DNA reads TGTGCAAGTCGCTTAGCCCCGGGACTAGCGGGCTACTACGAGCAGTACTTC.

V usage is TRBV5-1 and J usage is TRBJ2-7, with TRBD1 matching over 10 bases. This CDR3 has 15 residues. J was trimmed by 4 bases and V by 2 bases; bases with no gene match: 6. Germline CDR1 SGHRS, CDR2 YFSETQ. The chain's CDR3 is CASSLSGQGKYEQYF. CDR3 bases: TGCGCCAGCAGCTTATCGGGACAGGGGAAGTACGAGCAGTACTTC.